This T cell receptor (beta chain) stems from a study of T cells in Graves' hyperthyroidism and ophthalmopathy (dated by TCRdb to the late 2010s). Regarding the study in general: Peripheral blood was collected at initial diagnosis, before any treatment. The 100 or so discovery patients were randomly split 7:3 into training and test sets. Prospective prediction of ophthalmopathy was tested in an independent validation cohort consisting of roughly 19 hyperthyroidism patients and around 17 patients who later progressed to ophthalmopathy. To identify TCR V-J signatures that set the groups apart, the researchers used a discovery cohort of 100 patients, made up of some 41 with Graves' ophthalmopathy and 57 with stable Graves' hyperthyroidism. According to the paper, TCR Vbeta CDR3 sequencing was carried out on 135 peripheral blood samples, which came from fewer than 50 ophthalmopathy, 75 or so hyperthyroidism and about 17 progressor patients. Once sampling was done, hyperthyroidism patients were given methimazole at a starting dose of 30 mg daily, whereas ophthalmopathy patients were given high-dose intravenous methylprednisolone. In addition, the study compared T-cell repertoires in thyroid tissue and in blood from roughly 6 Graves' hyperthyroidism patients. The paper's findings and limits, for the study overall: In cross-validation, a model built on a 13 V-J signature told ophthalmopathy apart from stable hyperthyroidism with approximately 90% sensitivity and roughly 82% specificity, and in testing the same model reached 80%/75%. In validation, the model predicted progression to ophthalmopathy with just under 71% sensitivity and around 72% specificity, a median of approximately 6.7 months before onset. No statistical method was used to fix the sample size in advance, and group allocation was not hidden from the investigators. Most expanded thyroid clonotypes (frequency above 0.001) were also detected in blood, a finding suggesting that blood repertoires may reflect thyroid immune responses.

Trimming takes 6 bases from V and 0 bases from J, and the germline ends sit 8 bases apart. CDR1 and CDR2, per the germline V gene, are MDHEN and SYDVKM. The CDR3 sequence holds 13 residues, the cysteine and phenylalanine included. Just CDR3 DNA is preserved here, 39 bases in frame from base 1. The TCR beta CDR3 regions were amplified from RNA transcripts. The first round of RT-PCR for the TCR CDR3 was performed with the HTBI primer set and the Qiagen OneStep RT-PCR kit. A second multiplex PCR round built the libraries, followed by size selection and purification. The libraries were sequenced on an Illumina HiSeq2000 using paired-end 100 bp reads. As for the original processing: Raw data were processed with SOAPnuke, discarding reads with adapters, uncalled bases, mean Phred below 15, or no exact constant-primer or identifier match. COPE v1.2.5 was used to merge high-quality paired reads, and clonotypes were defined as unique nucleotide sequences. MiTCR v1.1 was used to align clonotypes to the IMGT TRBV, TRBD and TRBJ reference segments. The analysis was restricted to V-J combinations with a frequency above 0.0001, which together covered around 99% of the repertoires. A TCS score was defined as the ratio of F50 (clonal expansion) to E x V (chaos), with BLOSUM62-based TCRdist applied between CDR3 peptides within each V-J. Welch's t-statistics and random forest reduced roughly 540 V-J features to 13, which were used in a naive Bayes classifier (R e1071). The public reads were reprocessed in TCRdb via fastp at Q25 and MiXCR, keeping in-frame beta chains. A single entry per CDR3 protein holds the most common genes and DNA from its merged rows. The V and J calls come from TCRdb's annotation, not from the publication. For this sample the table gives about 530,000 distinct CDR3 sequences, of which roughly 17% were detected only once. Clones ranked in the top ten supply 15% to 20% of the sample.

Many counts were recorded for this clonotype. What this receptor recognizes is not known. The sample holds no much larger clone one base away, and base qualities are not on file. Ophthalmopathy patients had moderately to severely active disease, Clinical Activity Score of at least 3, NOSPECS grade of at least 4, and duration under 3 months. Patients with uncontrolled infections, other autoimmune diseases, pregnancy or lactation were excluded. Diagnoses relied on clinical symptoms, serum thyroxine and TRAb, thyroid ultrasound and orbital computed tomography. PBMCs were isolated from approximately 10 ml of fresh peripheral blood by Ficoll-Paque density gradient centrifugation. Total RNA was extracted with Trizol reagent, and quality was checked on an Agilent 2100 Bioanalyzer.

The sequencing input was blood. This TCR derives from a woman aged 18 to 35 with Graves' ophthalmopathy. Recombination joined TRBV28 with TRBJ2-5; a weak D assignment points to TRBD1 (5 bases agree). The CDR3 protein sequence reads: CASSGHHQETQYF. The DNA sequence is as follows: TGTGCCAGCAGCGGACACCACCAAGAGACCCAGTACTTC.